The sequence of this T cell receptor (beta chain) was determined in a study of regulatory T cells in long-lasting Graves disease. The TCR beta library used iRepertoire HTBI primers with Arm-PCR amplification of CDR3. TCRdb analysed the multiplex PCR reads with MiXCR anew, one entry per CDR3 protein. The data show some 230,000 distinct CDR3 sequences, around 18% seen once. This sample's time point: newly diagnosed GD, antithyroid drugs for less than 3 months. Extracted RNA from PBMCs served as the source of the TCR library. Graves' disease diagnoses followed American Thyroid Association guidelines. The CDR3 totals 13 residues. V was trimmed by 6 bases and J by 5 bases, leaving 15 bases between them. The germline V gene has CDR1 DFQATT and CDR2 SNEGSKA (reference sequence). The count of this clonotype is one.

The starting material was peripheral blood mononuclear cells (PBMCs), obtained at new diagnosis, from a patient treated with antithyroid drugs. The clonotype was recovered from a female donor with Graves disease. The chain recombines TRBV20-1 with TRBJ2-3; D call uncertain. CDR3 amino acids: CSATLFARDTQYF. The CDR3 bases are TGCAGTGCCACACTATTCGCCAGAGATACGCAGTATTTT.